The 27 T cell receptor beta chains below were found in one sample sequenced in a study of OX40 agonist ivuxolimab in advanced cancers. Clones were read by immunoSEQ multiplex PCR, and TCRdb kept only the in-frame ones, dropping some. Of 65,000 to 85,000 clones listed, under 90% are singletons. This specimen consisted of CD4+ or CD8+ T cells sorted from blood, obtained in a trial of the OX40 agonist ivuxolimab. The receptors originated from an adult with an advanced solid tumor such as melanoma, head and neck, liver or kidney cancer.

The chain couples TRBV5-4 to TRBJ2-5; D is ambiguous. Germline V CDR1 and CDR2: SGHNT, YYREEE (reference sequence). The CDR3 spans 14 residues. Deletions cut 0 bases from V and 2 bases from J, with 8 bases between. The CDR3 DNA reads TGTGCCAGCAGCTTGGAAACTACGCAAGAGACCCAGTACTTC. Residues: CASSLETTQETQYF.

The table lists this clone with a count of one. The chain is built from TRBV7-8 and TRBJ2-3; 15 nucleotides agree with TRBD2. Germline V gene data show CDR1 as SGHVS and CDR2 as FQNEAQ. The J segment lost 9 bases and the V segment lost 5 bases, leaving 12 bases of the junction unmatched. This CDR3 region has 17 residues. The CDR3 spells CASSPGTSGGLIGTQYF. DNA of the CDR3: TGTGCCAGCAGCCCAGGGACTAGCGGGGGGTTAATAGGCACGCAGTATTTT.

The CDR3 DNA sequence: TGTGCCAGCAGCCCGGGACCCGCCTACGAGCAGTACTTC. Its protein product is CASSPGPAYEQYF. The chain links TRBV7-2 to TRBJ2-7; either TRBD1 or TRBD2 may fit D (5 bases each). Trimming left V 5 bases short and J 2 bases short, with 10 bases between. Germline loops: CDR1 SGHTA, CDR2 FQGNSA. This CDR3 contains 13 residues.

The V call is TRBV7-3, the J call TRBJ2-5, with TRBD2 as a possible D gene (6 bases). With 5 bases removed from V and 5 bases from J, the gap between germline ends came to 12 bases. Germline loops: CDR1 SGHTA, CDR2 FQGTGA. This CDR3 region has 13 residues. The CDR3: CASSQAGRETQYF. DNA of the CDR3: TGTGCCAGCAGCCAGGCGGGGAGGGAGACCCAGTACTTC.

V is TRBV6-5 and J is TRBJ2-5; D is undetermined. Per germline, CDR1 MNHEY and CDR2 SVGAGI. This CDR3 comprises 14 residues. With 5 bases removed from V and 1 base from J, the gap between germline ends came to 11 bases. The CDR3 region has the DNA TGTGCCAGCAGTCAACCCCGGACCCAAGAGACCCAGTACTTC. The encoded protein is CASSQPRTQETQYF.

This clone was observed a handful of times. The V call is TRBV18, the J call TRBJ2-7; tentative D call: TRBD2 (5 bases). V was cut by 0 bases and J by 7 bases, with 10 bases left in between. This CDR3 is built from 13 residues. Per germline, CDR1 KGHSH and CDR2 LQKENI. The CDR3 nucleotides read TGTGCCAGCTCACCACCGATAAGGGAGGAGCAGTACTTC. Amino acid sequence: CASSPPIREEQYF.

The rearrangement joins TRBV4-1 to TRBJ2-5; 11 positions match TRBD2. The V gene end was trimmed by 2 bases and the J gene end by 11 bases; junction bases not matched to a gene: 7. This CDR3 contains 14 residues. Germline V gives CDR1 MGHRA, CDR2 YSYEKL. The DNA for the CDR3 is TGCGCCAGCAGCCAATTGACTAGCGGGGCAAAGCAGTACTTC. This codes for CASSQLTSGAKQYF.

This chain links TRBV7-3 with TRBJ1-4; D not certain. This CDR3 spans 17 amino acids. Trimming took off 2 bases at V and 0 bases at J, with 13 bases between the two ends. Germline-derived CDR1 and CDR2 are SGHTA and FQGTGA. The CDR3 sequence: CASSLDLQETTNEKLFF. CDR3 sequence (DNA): TGTGCCAGCAGCTTAGATCTTCAGGAAACAACTAATGAAAAACTGTTTTTT.

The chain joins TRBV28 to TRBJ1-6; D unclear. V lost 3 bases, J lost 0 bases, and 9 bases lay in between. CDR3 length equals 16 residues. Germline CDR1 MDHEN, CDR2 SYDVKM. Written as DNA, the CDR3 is TGTGCCAGCAGTTTCCCGGCTAGCTCCTATAATTCACCCCTCCACTTT. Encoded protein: CASSFPASSYNSPLHF.

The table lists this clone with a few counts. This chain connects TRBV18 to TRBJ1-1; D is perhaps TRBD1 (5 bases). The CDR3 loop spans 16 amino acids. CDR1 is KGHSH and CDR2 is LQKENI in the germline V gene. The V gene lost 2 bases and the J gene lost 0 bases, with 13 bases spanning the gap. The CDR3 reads CASSPSPGRMNTEAFF. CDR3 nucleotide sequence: TGTGCCAGCTCACCATCGCCAGGGCGCATGAACACTGAAGCTTTCTTT.

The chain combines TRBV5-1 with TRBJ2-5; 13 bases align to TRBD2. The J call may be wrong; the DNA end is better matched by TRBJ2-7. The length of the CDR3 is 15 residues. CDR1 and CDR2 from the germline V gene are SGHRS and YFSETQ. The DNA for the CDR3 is TGCGCCAGCAGCCAGGGACTAGCGGGACTTTACGAGCAGTACTTC. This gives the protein CASSQGLAGLYEQYF.

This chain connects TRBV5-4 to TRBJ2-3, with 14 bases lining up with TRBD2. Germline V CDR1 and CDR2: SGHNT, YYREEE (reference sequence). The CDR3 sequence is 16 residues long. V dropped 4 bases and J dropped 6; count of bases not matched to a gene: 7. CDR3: CASSIGTSGSRDTQYF. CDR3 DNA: TGTGCCAGCAGCATCGGGACTAGCGGGAGCCGGGATACGCAGTATTTT. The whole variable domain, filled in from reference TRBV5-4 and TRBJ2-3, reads ETGVTQSPTHLIKTRGQQVTLRCSSQSGHNTVSWYQQALGQGPQFIFQYYREEENGRGNFPPRFSGLQFPNYSSELNVNALELDDSALYLCASSIGTSGSRDTQYFGPGTRLTVL.

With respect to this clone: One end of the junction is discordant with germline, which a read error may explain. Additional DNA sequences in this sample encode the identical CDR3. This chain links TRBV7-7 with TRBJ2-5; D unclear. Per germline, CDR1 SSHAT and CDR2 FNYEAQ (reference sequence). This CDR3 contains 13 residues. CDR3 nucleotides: TGTGCTAGCAGCTTAAATTTCCAAGAGACCCAGTACTTC. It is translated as CASSLNFQETQYF.

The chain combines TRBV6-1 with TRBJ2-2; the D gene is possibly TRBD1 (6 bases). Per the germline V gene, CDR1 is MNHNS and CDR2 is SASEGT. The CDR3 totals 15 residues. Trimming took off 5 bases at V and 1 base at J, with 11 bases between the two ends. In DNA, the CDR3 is TGTGCCAGCAGTTCAGGGGCAGTGAACACCGGGGAGCTGTTTTTT. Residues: CASSSGAVNTGELFF.

The CDR3 nucleotides are TGTGCCAGCACTCCATACCGGAACGCCTACGAGCAGTACTTC. Translating it yields CASTPYRNAYEQYF. This chain joins TRBV27 and TRBJ2-7; D is unresolved. CDR1 MNHEY and CDR2 SMNVEV come from the germline V gene (reference sequence). The V end was cut by 7 bases, the J end by 2 bases, with 15 bases between. The CDR3 is made up of 14 amino acids.

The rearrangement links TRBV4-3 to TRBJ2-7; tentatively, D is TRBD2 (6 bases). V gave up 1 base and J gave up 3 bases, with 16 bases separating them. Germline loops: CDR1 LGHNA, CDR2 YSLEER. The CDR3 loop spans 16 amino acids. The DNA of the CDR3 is TGCGCCAGCAGCCAAGGGGGCGGGGTTAGCCTCTACGAGCAGTACTTC. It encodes CASSQGGGVSLYEQYF.

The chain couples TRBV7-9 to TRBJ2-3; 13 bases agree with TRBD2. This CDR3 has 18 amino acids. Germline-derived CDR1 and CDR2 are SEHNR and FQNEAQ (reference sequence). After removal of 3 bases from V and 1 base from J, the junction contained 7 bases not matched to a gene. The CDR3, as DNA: TGTGCCAGCAGCTTGGGACTAGCGGGGTGGATCGGCACAGATACGCAGTATTTT. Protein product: CASSLGLAGWIGTDTQYF.

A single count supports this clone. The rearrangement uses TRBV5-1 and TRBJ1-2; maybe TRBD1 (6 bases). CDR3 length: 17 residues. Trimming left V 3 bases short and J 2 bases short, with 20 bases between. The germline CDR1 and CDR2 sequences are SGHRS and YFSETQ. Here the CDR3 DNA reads TGCGCCAGCAGCTCCATATATTCCGGGACACCAAACTATGGCTACACCTTC. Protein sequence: CASSSIYSGTPNYGYTF.

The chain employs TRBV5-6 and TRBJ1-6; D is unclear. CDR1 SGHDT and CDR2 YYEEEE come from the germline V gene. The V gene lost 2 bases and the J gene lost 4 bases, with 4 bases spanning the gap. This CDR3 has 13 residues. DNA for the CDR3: TGTGCCAGCAGCTTTTATTATAATTCACCCCTCCACTTT. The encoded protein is CASSFYYNSPLHF.

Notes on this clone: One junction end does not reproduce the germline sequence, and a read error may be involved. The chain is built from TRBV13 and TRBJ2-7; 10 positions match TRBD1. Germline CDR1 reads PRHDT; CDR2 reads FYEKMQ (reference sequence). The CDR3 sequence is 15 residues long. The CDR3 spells CVSSQNDRGPHEQYF. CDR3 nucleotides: TGTGTCAGCAGCCAAAACGACAGGGGGCCTCACGAGCAGTACTTC.

This CDR3 is CASSLDLIYEQYF. As DNA, the CDR3 is TGCGCCAGCAGCTTGGACCTGATCTACGAGCAGTACTTC. The rearrangement links TRBV5-1 to TRBJ2-7, with D hard to call. CDR3 length: 13 residues. CDR1 and CDR2 (germline): SGHRS, YFSETQ. The V gene lost 0 bases and the J gene lost 3 bases, with 7 bases spanning the gap.

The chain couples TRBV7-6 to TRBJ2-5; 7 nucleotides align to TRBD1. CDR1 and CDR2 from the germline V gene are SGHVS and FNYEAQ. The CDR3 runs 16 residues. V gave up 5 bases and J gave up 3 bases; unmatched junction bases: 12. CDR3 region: CASSPIRQGTEETQYF. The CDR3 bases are TGTGCCAGCAGCCCTATTCGACAGGGTACCGAAGAGACCCAGTACTTC.

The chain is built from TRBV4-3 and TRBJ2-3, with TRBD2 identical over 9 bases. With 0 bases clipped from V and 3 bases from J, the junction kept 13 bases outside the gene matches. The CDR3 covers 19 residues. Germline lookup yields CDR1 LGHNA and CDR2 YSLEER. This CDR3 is CASSQDLGRGGHFTDTQYF. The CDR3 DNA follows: TGCGCCAGCAGCCAAGATCTAGGGCGGGGGGGCCATTTTACAGATACGCAGTATTTT.

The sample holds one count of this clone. CDR3 region: CASSSRTGEDTGELFF. The CDR3 DNA reads TGTGCCAGCAGCTCCCGGACAGGGGAAGACACCGGGGAGCTGTTTTTT. The chain links TRBV11-3 to TRBJ2-2; 9 bases align to TRBD1. J lost 3 bases, V lost 4 bases, and 6 bases had no gene match. The CDR3 runs to 16 residues. Germline-derived CDR1 and CDR2 are SGHNT and YENEEA.

The CDR3 DNA reads as TGCGCCAGCGGACCAACTGGGGACTCCTACGAGCAGTACTTC. This sequence encodes CASGPTGDSYEQYF. The chain employs TRBV5-1 and TRBJ2-7; D remains unclear. CDR1 is SGHRS, CDR2 YFSETQ, per germline. Trimming pared 7 bases from V and 0 bases from J, leaving 14 bases between. This CDR3 comprises 14 residues.

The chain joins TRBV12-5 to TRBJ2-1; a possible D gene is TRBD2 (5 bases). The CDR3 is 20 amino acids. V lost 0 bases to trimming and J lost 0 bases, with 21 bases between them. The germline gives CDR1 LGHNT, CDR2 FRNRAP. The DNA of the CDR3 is TGTGCTAGTGGTTTGGTACTTTACCCAGTGCGGAGGTTCTCCTACAATGAGCAGTTCTTC. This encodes CASGLVLYPVRRFSYNEQFF.

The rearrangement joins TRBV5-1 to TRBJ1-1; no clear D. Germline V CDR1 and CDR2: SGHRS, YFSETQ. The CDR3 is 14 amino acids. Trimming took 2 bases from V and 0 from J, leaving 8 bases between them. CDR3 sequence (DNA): TGCGCCAGCAGCTTTGCTGGTATGAACACTGAAGCTTTCTTT. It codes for CASSFAGMNTEAFF.